The clone carrying this T cell receptor beta chain showed up just a few times. Its antigen is not identified. This sample stems from a study of OX40 agonist ivuxolimab in advanced cancers. CDR1 and CDR2 from the germline V gene are SNHLY and FYNNEI. This CDR3 has 15 residues. V was trimmed by 4 bases and J by 10 bases, leaving 19 bases between them. Whole-study results and caveats: Low normalized T-cell clonal expansion was also seen in some nonresponders.

At baseline, cycle 4 day 1, and cycle 7 day 1, blood was sampled. TCRdb's copy holds only in-frame clones and misses some; the assay was immunoSEQ multiplex PCR. This sample has over 55,000 clones, with approximately 83% found just once. Source: CD4+ or CD8+ T cells sorted from blood, taken in a trial of the OX40 agonist ivuxolimab. The gene calls are TRBV2 and TRBJ1-4; TRBD1 might be the D (6 bases). This receptor was taken from an adult with an advanced solid tumor such as melanoma, head and neck, liver or kidney cancer. CDR3 nucleotide sequence: TGTGCCAGCAGTGGATTACAGGGCCGTGTGGGAAAACTGTTTTTT. This gives the protein CASSGLQGRVGKLFF.